These T cell receptor beta chains were read from a single sample in a study of blood T cells in healthy people across ages. TCRdb used MiXCR to reprocess the 5' RACE reads, holding one entry per CDR3 protein. The sample has about 570,000 distinct CDR3 sequences; about 28% are singletons. These data were also filed under a second study, of T cells of mothers and their children.

The sequenced sample consisted of blood. The receptors originated from a boy younger than 10 in good health. Both conserved end residues are part of each CDR3. Each record gives: clone size, J gene, D gene, V gene, CDR3 protein, CDR3 DNA. D genes are given only for firm matches. Only part of the rows carry a size: once, few, many, or a class if the clone is expanded.

clone size: .; J gene: TRBJ1-4; D gene: .; V gene: TRBV27; CDR3 protein: CASSLKGDSNEKLFF; CDR3 DNA: TGTGCCAGCAGCCTTAAGGGGGACTCTAATGAAAAACTGTTTTTT
clone size: few; J gene: TRBJ2-1; D gene: TRBD2; V gene: TRBV2; CDR3 protein: CASSELSGRVNNEQFF; CDR3 DNA: TGTGCCAGCAGTGAATTAAGCGGGAGGGTAAACAATGAGCAGTTCTTC
clone size: .; J gene: TRBJ1-3; D gene: .; V gene: TRBV9; CDR3 protein: CASSAGYSGNTIYF; CDR3 DNA: TGTGCCAGCAGCGCCGGTTACTCTGGAAACACCATATATTTT
clone size: .; J gene: TRBJ2-3; D gene: TRBD2; V gene: TRBV27; CDR3 protein: CASSSLAGEKYF; CDR3 DNA: TGTGCCAGCAGTTCCCTAGCGGGGGAGAAGTATTTT
clone size: .; J gene: TRBJ2-4; D gene: .; V gene: TRBV19; CDR3 protein: CASSMIGLENIQYF; CDR3 DNA: TGTGCCAGTAGTATGATAGGGCTGGAAAACATTCAGTACTTC
clone size: .; J gene: TRBJ2-2; D gene: .; V gene: TRBV7-2; CDR3 protein: CASSTHSGTGGFGELFF; CDR3 DNA: TGTGCCAGCAGCACACATTCCGGGACTGGCGGGTTCGGGGAGCTGTTTTTT
clone size: few; J gene: TRBJ2-2; D gene: TRBD2; V gene: TRBV27; CDR3 protein: CASSRTSGRQGTGELFF; CDR3 DNA: TGTGCCAGCAGTCGGACTAGCGGACGTCAGGGGACCGGGGAGCTGTTTTTT
clone size: few; J gene: TRBJ2-4; D gene: .; V gene: TRBV12-5; CDR3 protein: CASGFGTVAKNIQYF; CDR3 DNA: TGTGCTAGTGGTTTTGGTACCGTAGCCAAAAACATTCAGTACTTC
clone size: .; J gene: TRBJ2-4; D gene: TRBD1; V gene: TRBV12-3/TRBV12-4; CDR3 protein: CASTLGQGRNIQYF; CDR3 DNA: TGTGCCAGCACCCTAGGACAGGGAAGAAACATTCAGTACTTC
clone size: .; J gene: TRBJ2-7; D gene: .; V gene: TRBV5-1; CDR3 protein: CASSSNTDYEQYF; CDR3 DNA: TGCGCCAGCAGCTCGAACACAGACTACGAGCAGTACTTC
clone size: .; J gene: TRBJ2-3; D gene: TRBD2; V gene: TRBV5-1; CDR3 protein: CASSPAGRAQYF; CDR3 DNA: TGCGCCAGCAGCCCGGCGGGGAGGGCGCAGTATTTT
clone size: .; J gene: TRBJ2-6; D gene: .; V gene: TRBV7-9; CDR3 protein: CASSLAGNPGANLLTF; CDR3 DNA: TGTGCCAGCAGCTTAGCGGGGAATCCTGGGGCCAACCTCCTGACTTTC
clone size: few; J gene: TRBJ2-7; D gene: TRBD2; V gene: TRBV5-5; CDR3 protein: CASSSVAGGSAEQYF; CDR3 DNA: TGTGCCAGCAGCTCAGTAGCGGGAGGGTCGGCCGAGCAGTACTTC
clone size: .; J gene: TRBJ2-5; D gene: TRBD1; V gene: TRBV9; CDR3 protein: CASSAADRVETQYF; CDR3 DNA: TGTGCCAGCAGCGCCGCTGACAGGGTCGAGACCCAGTACTTC
clone size: .; J gene: TRBJ1-6; D gene: .; V gene: TRBV20-1; CDR3 protein: CSARPQSANSPLHF; CDR3 DNA: TGCAGTGCTAGACCACAGAGCGCTAATTCACCCCTCCACTTT
clone size: few; J gene: TRBJ2-6; D gene: TRBD2; V gene: TRBV27; CDR3 protein: CASSGRAGANVLTF; CDR3 DNA: TGTGCCAGCAGTGGGAGGGCTGGGGCCAACGTCCTGACTTTC
clone size: many; J gene: TRBJ1-1; D gene: TRBD1; V gene: TRBV6-2/TRBV6-3; CDR3 protein: CASSWTGGGRTEAFF; CDR3 DNA: TGTGCCAGCAGTTGGACAGGGGGCGGTAGGACTGAAGCTTTCTTT
clone size: .; J gene: TRBJ2-3; D gene: TRBD1; V gene: TRBV28; CDR3 protein: CASSIPGTGSTDTQYF; CDR3 DNA: TGTGCCAGCAGTATCCCCGGGACAGGGAGCACAGATACGCAGTATTTT
clone size: few; J gene: TRBJ2-7; D gene: TRBD1; V gene: TRBV11-1; CDR3 protein: CASRRRTGDYEQYF; CDR3 DNA: TGTGCCAGCAGGAGGCGGACAGGGGACTACGAGCAGTACTTC
clone size: many; J gene: TRBJ2-5; D gene: .; V gene: TRBV29-1; CDR3 protein: CSVEDGHQETQYF; CDR3 DNA: TGCAGCGTTGAAGATGGACACCAAGAGACCCAGTACTTC
clone size: .; J gene: TRBJ2-6; D gene: TRBD1; V gene: TRBV28; CDR3 protein: CASSPHRGTGANVLTF; CDR3 DNA: TGTGCCAGCAGTCCCCACAGGGGAACTGGGGCCAACGTCCTGACTTTC
clone size: few; J gene: TRBJ2-5; D gene: TRBD2; V gene: TRBV20-1; CDR3 protein: CSARAGGFQETQYF; CDR3 DNA: TGCAGTGCTAGGGCGGGGGGATTCCAAGAGACCCAGTACTTC